This entry concerns a single T cell receptor beta chain. TCRdb ran MiXCR on the 5' RACE reads and lists one entry per CDR3 protein. The sample shows 95,000 to 110,000 distinct CDR3 sequences, over 8.5% of them seen only once. The V gene's germline CDR1 is SGHTA and CDR2 FQGTGA. Trimming took 6 bases from V and 9 from J; bases not matched to a gene: 5. The CDR3 runs 12 residues. The data were taken from a study of early T cells in non-severe SARS-CoV-2 infection. The chain links TRBV7-3 to TRBJ2-1; 7 nucleotides line up with TRBD2. The sample consisted of whole blood. The receptor was isolated from an adult who was a healthcare worker with PCR-confirmed SARS-CoV-2 infection or an uninfected control (not recorded which). The CDR3 loop reads CASSQSGIEQFF. The CDR3 nucleotides read TGTGCCAGCAGTCAAAGCGGGATTGAGCAGTTCTTC.